Shown below are 9 T cell receptor beta chains from a single sample sequenced in a study of blood T cells in healthy people across ages. Combining a sample-barcoded 5' primer with a J-beta primer mix, a second PCR ran for roughly 7 to 12 cycles. TCRdb recomputed calls from the 5' RACE reads with MiXCR, one row per CDR3 protein. The sample has about 1.5 million distinct CDR3 sequences; 42% are singletons. Sequencing was performed on blood. The receptors were sampled from a woman in her late teens or twenties in good health.

The V and J genes are TRBV20-1 and TRBJ2-3; possible D gene TRBD1, 5 bases. Trimming shortened V by 6 bases and J by 2 bases, and 12 bases separated the two germline ends. The germline CDR1 and CDR2 sequences are DFQATT and SNEGSKA (reference sequence). CDR3 length equals 13 residues. The CDR3 spells CSAPQVSTDTQYF. CDR3 DNA: TGCAGTGCCCCACAGGTTTCCACAGATACGCAGTATTTT.

CDR3 DNA: TGTGCCAGCAGTTACCGAACTAGCGGGAGAGGGTCAGAGACCCAGTACTTC. As protein: CASSYRTSGRGSETQYF. The genes are TRBV6-5 and TRBJ2-5; 11 bases fit TRBD2. Germline lookup yields CDR1 MNHEY and CDR2 SVGAGI. CDR3 size: 17 residues. With 2 bases clipped from V and 4 bases from J, the junction kept 9 bases outside the gene matches.

This sequence joins TRBV20-1 and TRBJ2-1; 9 positions match TRBD2. CDR1 DFQATT and CDR2 SNEGSKA come from the germline V gene (reference sequence). The CDR3 is made up of 15 amino acids. With V trimmed by 0 bases and J by 9 bases, 9 bases remained unmatched. The CDR3 sequence: CSARDSSGVLPEQFF. The CDR3 DNA follows: TGCAGTGCTAGAGATTCTAGCGGGGTACTCCCTGAGCAGTTCTTC.

V and J are TRBV4-2 and TRBJ2-7; D perhaps matches TRBD2 (6 bases). CDR3 length: 16 amino acids. Germline V gives CDR1 LGHNA, CDR2 YNFKEQ. The V end lost 2 bases, the J end lost 0 bases, and 14 bases lay between the germline ends. CDR3 DNA sequence: TGTGCCAGCAGCCAATTGACGGGGGTGAGCTCCTACGAGCAGTACTTC. It is translated as CASSQLTGVSSYEQYF.

V and J are TRBV7-2 and TRBJ2-1; the match to TRBD2 covers 9 bases. The CDR3 sequence is 14 residues long. Germline lookup yields CDR1 SGHTA and CDR2 FQGNSA. V lost 3 bases and J lost 8; bases outside the gene matches: 5. Here the CDR3 DNA reads TGTGCCAGCAGCTTTAGGCGGGGGGGCCATGAGCAGTTCTTC. This gives the protein CASSFRRGGHEQFF.

This clonotype has only a few counts. The chain uses TRBV11-2 and TRBJ2-5; 13 nucleotides match TRBD2. The CDR3 covers 16 residues. Germline CDR1 and CDR2: SGHAT and FQNNGV. Trimming removed 5 bases from V and 5 bases from J; junction bases left unmatched: 8. The CDR3 spells CASSPGLAGPPETQYF. The CDR3 DNA sequence: TGTGCCAGCAGCCCGGGACTAGCGGGACCTCCGGAGACCCAGTACTTC. The full variable domain, in which reference TRBV11-2 and TRBJ2-5 provide the parts outside the CDR3, is EAGVAQSPRYKIIEKRQSVAFWCNPISGHATLYWYQQILGQGPKLLIQFQNNGVVDDSQLPKDRFSAERLKGVDSTLKIQPAKLEDSAVYLCASSPGLAGPPETQYFGPGTRLLVL.

This clonotype was found a few times. J is TRBJ2-7 and V is TRBV6-5, with 13 bases identical to TRBD2. Per germline, CDR1 MNHEY and CDR2 SVGAGI. CDR3 length equals 16 residues. Unmatched junction bases numbered 6, after V lost 4 bases and J lost 3 bases. The CDR3 spells CASSSRLAGGFYEQYF. The CDR3 coding sequence is TGTGCCAGCAGTTCCAGACTAGCGGGAGGTTTCTACGAGCAGTACTTC.

This rearrangement joins TRBV12-3 or TRBV12-4 to TRBJ1-2; a weak D match, TRBD1 (5 bases). Trimming removed 7 bases from V and 8 bases from J, with 14 bases in between. This CDR3 region has 12 residues. CDR3 protein: CASTQGEMGYTF. The CDR3 DNA follows: TGTGCCAGCACCCAGGGCGAAATGGGCTACACCTTC.

This clonotype was seen a few times. This chain connects TRBV6-2 or TRBV6-3 to TRBJ2-1; 10 nucleotides line up with TRBD2. Germline lookup yields CDR1 MNHEY and CDR2 SVGEGT. V shed 8 bases, J shed 6 bases, and the junction held 7 bases outside the gene matches. There are 14 residues in the CDR3. CDR3 bases: TGTGCCAGCTTTGAGTCTAGCGGGGGCAATGAGCAGTTCTTC. It specifies CASFESSGGNEQFF.